A selection of T cell receptor beta chains follows, all from one sample in a study of cytomegalovirus exposure and HLA in healthy donors. The repertoire was sequenced with immunoSEQ multiplex PCR; TCRdb's copy has only in-frame clones and lacks some. The table includes some 200,000 clones, over 9.5% detected once. Sample: PBMCs. These receptors were collected from a man aged 50 to 59 in good health and CMV-seropositive. Each CDR3 is given with its conserved first and last residue. A D gene is named only where the DNA matches it firmly. Some rows mark clone size as missing; the rest say once, few, many or name a class of expanded clone.

d_call,clone_size,v_call,j_call,cdr3_nt,cdr3_aa
NA,NA,TRBV5-6,TRBJ2-3,TGTGCCAGCAGCCGGGATCCCATTATCCCAGATACGCAGTATTTT,CASSRDPIIPDTQYF
NA,few,TRBV14,TRBJ2-2,TGTGCCAGCAGCCGCCATAGCCCCGGGGAGCTGTTTTTT,CASSRHSPGELFF
NA,NA,TRBV5-6,TRBJ1-2,TGTGCCAGCAGCTTCATGGGGGGGGGAAGCTATGGCTACACCTTC,CASSFMGGGSYGYTF
NA,NA,TRBV4-3,TRBJ2-3,TGCGCCAGCAGTCTTAGAGATACGCAGTATTTT,CASSLRDTQYF
NA,NA,TRBV15,TRBJ1-2,TGTGCCACCAGCGGAGGAGCCTATGCCTCACCCAACTATGGCTACACCTTC,CATSGGAYASPNYGYTF
NA,few,TRBV6-5,TRBJ2-7,TGTGCCAGCAGTTACTCGTGGACAGACTCCTACGAGCAGTACTTC,CASSYSWTDSYEQYF
TRBD2,few,TRBV6-6,TRBJ2-3,TGTGCCAGCAGTAAGCCGACTAGCGGGGGCCGGGATACGCAGTATTTT,CASSKPTSGGRDTQYF
NA,few,TRBV7-8,TRBJ1-5,TGTGCCAGCAGCCCGAGGAGGTGGAATAGCAATCAGCCCCAGCATTTT,CASSPRRWNSNQPQHF
TRBD2,few,TRBV10-1,TRBJ2-3,TGCGCCAGCAGTGAAGCGGGGAGCACAGATACGCAGTATTTT,CASSEAGSTDTQYF
TRBD1,NA,TRBV4-1,TRBJ1-2,TGCGCCAGCAGCCAGGGGACAGGGGATGGCTACACCTTC,CASSQGTGDGYTF
NA,few,TRBV10-2,TRBJ2-1,TGCGCCAGCAAACTCAGGGTAGATGGTGAGCAGTTCTTC,CASKLRVDGEQFF
TRBD1,NA,TRBV19,TRBJ1-5,TGTGCCAGTAGTCTTCCGACAGGGGGGAGCAATCAGCCCCAGCATTTT,CASSLPTGGSNQPQHF
TRBD1,few,TRBV2,TRBJ2-3,TGTGCCAGCAGTGAGACAGGGGGACCGAGGGATACGCAGTATTTT,CASSETGGPRDTQYF
TRBD1,few,TRBV10-3,TRBJ2-1,TGTGCCATCAGGGCCGGGACAGGCGACAATGAGCAGTTCTTC,CAIRAGTGDNEQFF
NA,NA,TRBV4-3,TRBJ1-2,TGCGCCAGCAGCCAAGATGGCGGCTACTATGGCTACACCTTC,CASSQDGGYYGYTF
NA,few,TRBV5-4,TRBJ1-3,TGTGCCAGCAGCTTTCAGACGGACACATATGCTGGAAACACCATATATTTT,CASSFQTDTYAGNTIYF
NA,NA,TRBV18,TRBJ1-5,TGTGCCAGCTCTCAACAACAGGGCAATCAGCCCCAGCATTTT,CASSQQQGNQPQHF
TRBD1,NA,TRBV2,TRBJ1-1,TGTGCCAGCAGTGAGGTCGGACAGGGACCTTATGAAGCTTTCTTT,CASSEVGQGPYEAFF
NA,few,TRBV5-1,TRBJ1-6,TGCGCCAGCAGCTTAGTAACAGGGCCTAATTCACCCCTCCACTTT,CASSLVTGPNSPLHF
NA,few,TRBV5-4,TRBJ2-4,TGTGCCAGCAGCCAGTCCAGAGGCGAGCGGGCCAAAAACATTCAGTACTTC,CASSQSRGERAKNIQYF
NA,NA,TRBV7-8,TRBJ2-5,TGTGCCAGCAGCTCCGGGACACAAGAGACCCAGTACTTC,CASSSGTQETQYF
NA,NA,TRBV7-9,TRBJ1-4,TGTGCCAGCACCCGAGAGTTGAGGTATTCGGCCGAAGATGAAAAACTGTTTTTT,CASTRELRYSAEDEKLFF
TRBD2,few,TRBV7-2,TRBJ2-5,TGTGCCAGCAGCCCACCCAATGCGGGGGTAGAGACCCAGTACTTC,CASSPPNAGVETQYF
TRBD1,NA,TRBV4-3,TRBJ2-7,TGCGCCAGCAGCCAAGATCCAGGGACAGGGGACTACGAGCAGTACTTC,CASSQDPGTGDYEQYF